What follows are 26 T cell receptor beta chains derived from one specimen sequenced in a study of shared clonotypes between healthy human individuals. Naive CD8 cells were CD45RO-negative, positively selected for CCR7, excluding terminally differentiated effector memory CD45RA+ cells. Only in-frame clones appear in the TCRdb table, and some are missing; sequencing was by immunoSEQ multiplex PCR. This repertoire shows about 680,000 clones, approximately 90% found once; its top ten account for more than 20%. What was sequenced was naive CD8+ T cells sorted from blood. The receptors were sampled from a man younger than 40 in good health.

J is TRBJ2-1 and V is TRBV29-1; 9 nucleotides line up with TRBD1. V lost 4 bases to trimming and J lost 3 bases; unmatched junction nucleotides: 4. This CDR3 has 14 amino acids. CDR1 and CDR2 (germline): SQVTM, ANQGSEA. In DNA, the CDR3 is TGCAGCGTTGTGGGGACAGGGTTCTACAATGAGCAGTTCTTC. Protein sequence: CSVVGTGFYNEQFF.

The chain uses TRBV5-1 and TRBJ2-2; D remains ambiguous. The CDR3 is 14 residues long. CDR1 and CDR2 (germline): SGHRS, YFSETQ. The V and J ends lost 4 bases and 3 bases respectively, with 10 bases between them. The CDR3 protein is CASSPASHTGELFF. In DNA form, the CDR3 reads TGCGCCAGCAGCCCGGCCTCACACACCGGGGAGCTGTTTTTT. The whole variable domain, filled in from reference TRBV5-1 and TRBJ2-2, reads KAGVTQTPRYLIKTRGQQVTLSCSPISGHRSVSWYQQTPGQGLQFLFEYFSETQRNKGNFPGRFSGRQFSNSRSEMNVSTLELGDSALYLCASSPASHTGELFFGEGSRLTVL.

This chain uses TRBV13 with TRBJ1-2; D possibly corresponds to TRBD1 (5 bases). V was trimmed by 8 bases and J by 9 bases, leaving 16 bases between them. From germline, CDR1 is PRHDT and CDR2 FYEKMQ (reference sequence). This CDR3 region has 12 residues. The CDR3 bases are TGTGCCAGCTCCCTGGGGCAGGGCAGCTACACCTTC. The encoded protein is CASSLGQGSYTF.

The chain is built from TRBV6-5 and TRBJ2-1, with 14 positions matching TRBD2. Trimming removed 2 bases from V and 5 bases from J; junction bases left unmatched: 2. The germline CDR1 and CDR2 sequences are MNHEY and SVGAGI. The CDR3 totals 16 residues. DNA for the CDR3: TGTGCCAGCAGTTACCCGACTAGCGGGAGGGACAATGAGCAGTTCTTC. Protein product: CASSYPTSGRDNEQFF.

The chain carries TRBV7-9 and TRBJ2-5; D not resolved. This CDR3 spans 18 amino acids. The V gene's germline CDR1 is SEHNR and CDR2 FQNEAQ (reference sequence). The V end was cut by 10 bases, the J end by 0 bases, with 27 bases between. The CDR3 nucleotides read TGTGCCACCCGAGGTTGGGTCTTAGGTCCGAAGTACCAAGAGACCCAGTACTTC. Translated, it gives CATRGWVLGPKYQETQYF.

The chain couples TRBV19 to TRBJ2-3, with TRBD2 matching 10 bases. The CDR3 has 15 amino acids. The germline V gene has CDR1 LNHDA and CDR2 SQIVND (reference sequence). V was pared by 6 bases and J by 1 base, with 4 bases of the junction left unmatched. The CDR3 coding sequence is TGTGCCAGTAGCGCAGCGGGAGGGCGCACAGATACGCAGTATTTT. Amino acids: CASSAAGGRTDTQYF.

Of note for this clone: The germline gene is not matched at one end of the junction; a read error may be the cause. The chain has TRBV7-9 and TRBJ2-5, with D hard to call. The CDR3 has 15 residues. Germline V lookup: CDR1 SEHNR, CDR2 FQNEAQ (reference sequence). CDR3 nucleotide sequence: TGTGCCAGCAGCCCCCCGAGGCTAGTGGAAGAGCCCCAGTACTTC. As protein: CASSPPRLVEEPQYF.

The chain couples TRBV6-6 to TRBJ2-7; TRBD1 aligns across 8 bases. CDR3 length: 13 amino acids. The germline gives CDR1 MNHNY, CDR2 SVGAGI (reference sequence). V lost 5 bases to trimming and J lost 5 bases; unmatched junction nucleotides: 5. The CDR3 protein is CASSGQGGNEQYF. The CDR3 bases are TGTGCCAGCAGTGGACAGGGAGGTAACGAGCAGTACTTC.

The rearrangement links TRBV28 to TRBJ2-1; 9 bases match TRBD1. There are 14 residues in the CDR3. Trimming at V came to 6 bases and at J to 7 bases, leaving 7 bases not matched to a gene. Looked up from germline, CDR1 is MDHEN and CDR2 is SYDVKM. As DNA, the CDR3 is TGTGCCAGCAGGAAGGGACAGGGAGGTAATGAGCAGTTCTTC. Encoded protein: CASRKGQGGNEQFF.

Regarding this clone: In the same sample, other DNA sequences code for this CDR3. The rearrangement links TRBV27 to TRBJ2-1; D is unclear. Germline lookup yields CDR1 MNHEY and CDR2 SMNVEV (reference sequence). V shed 5 bases and J shed 4 bases, with 12 bases lying between them. CDR3 size: 14 residues. The CDR3 DNA sequence: TGTGCCAGCAGTCTGTCGCGGCAGTACAATGAGCAGTTCTTC. Protein sequence: CASSLSRQYNEQFF.

Note on this clone: At the DNA level, this CDR3 is encoded by other sequences in the same sample as well. J is TRBJ2-1 and V is TRBV27; D tentatively fits TRBD1 or TRBD2 (5 bases each). The V and J ends lost 2 bases and 3 bases respectively, with 11 bases between them. This CDR3 is built from 15 residues. The germline V gene encodes CDR1 MNHEY and CDR2 SMNVEV (reference sequence). CDR3 loop: CASSLGTRIYNEQFF. As DNA, the CDR3 is TGTGCCAGCAGTTTAGGGACCCGCATCTACAATGAGCAGTTCTTC.

The chain is built from TRBV5-1 and TRBJ2-1; 8 bases line up with TRBD1. The CDR3 runs to 15 residues. Germline assignment: CDR1 SGHRS and CDR2 YFSETQ. Losses at the gene ends were 5 bases for V and 4 bases for J; bases not matched to a gene: 8. In nucleotides, the CDR3 is TGCGCCAGCAGAACGGGACAGGCGAATTACAATGAGCAGTTCTTC. As protein: CASRTGQANYNEQFF.

The gene calls are TRBV7-9 and TRBJ2-7; 7 bases map to TRBD2. V shed 5 bases and J 2 bases; nucleotides not matched to a gene: 15. Germline V CDR1 and CDR2: SEHNR, FQNEAQ (reference sequence). The CDR3 runs to 17 residues. The CDR3 nucleotides are TGTGCCAGCAGCGCCCGACTGGCGGGAGAGAAGACCTACGAGCAGTACTTC. Its protein product is CASSARLAGEKTYEQYF. The full variable domain, completed using reference TRBV7-9 and TRBJ2-7, is DTGVSQNPRHKITKRGQNVTFRCDPISEHNRLYWYRQTLGQGPEFLTYFQNEAQLEKSRLLSDRFSAERPKGSFSTLEIQRTEQGDSAMYLCASSARLAGEKTYEQYFGPGTRLTVT.

This chain uses TRBV5-5 with TRBJ2-7, with 10 nucleotides matching TRBD1. The V gene's germline CDR1 is SGHKS and CDR2 YYEKEE (reference sequence). The ends lost 2 bases at V and 6 bases at J; junction bases unmatched: 5. This CDR3 is built from 14 residues. The CDR3, as DNA: TGTGCCAGCAGCTTTGGGACAGGGGTTGGCGAGCAGTACTTC. Translated, it gives CASSFGTGVGEQYF. The full variable domain, with the rest looked up from reference TRBV5-5 and TRBJ2-7, is DAGVTQSPTHLIKTRGQQVTLRCSPISGHKSVSWYQQVLGQGPQFIFQYYEKEERGRGNFPDRFSARQFPNYSSELNVNALLLGDSALYLCASSFGTGVGEQYFGPGTRLTVT.

The chain is built from TRBV7-9 and TRBJ1-2; weak D call: TRBD1 (5 bases). The CDR3 loop spans 15 amino acids. Germline loops: CDR1 SEHNR, CDR2 FQNEAQ (reference sequence). Trimming removed 1 base at V and 8 bases at J, with 17 bases between. For the CDR3, the DNA is TGTGCCAGCAGCTTAGGGGGAAGCAGGGAGAAGGGCTACACCTTC. This sequence encodes CASSLGGSREKGYTF.

This clone appeared a single time. The identical CDR3 is also encoded by other nucleotide sequences in the sample. The chain combines TRBV9 with TRBJ1-2, with D tentatively TRBD1 (5 bases). Germline loops: CDR1 SGDLS, CDR2 YYNGEE. The CDR3 is made up of 11 amino acids. With 4 bases removed from V and 8 bases from J, the gap between germline ends came to 9 bases. DNA for the CDR3: TGTGCCAGCAGCTCCAGGGACGGCTACACCTTC. Amino acids: CASSSRDGYTF.

The gene calls are TRBV10-2 and TRBJ2-7; 7 positions agree with TRBD2. The trim removed 7 bases at V and 5 bases at J, leaving 8 bases unmatched. The germline CDR1 and CDR2 sequences are WSHSY and SAAADI. The CDR3 consists of 13 residues. CDR3 bases: TGCGCCAGCACCTGGGGGGGGACTAACGAGCAGTACTTC. Amino acids: CASTWGGTNEQYF.

This clone was detected only once. The chain combines TRBV10-2 with TRBJ2-6; a possible D gene is TRBD1 (6 bases). Germline lookup yields CDR1 WSHSY and CDR2 SAAADI. This CDR3 has 16 amino acids. Trimming removed 7 bases at V and 0 bases at J, with 13 bases between. The DNA of the CDR3 is TGCGCCAGCACAGTCAGGGGCCGCTCTGGGGCCAACGTCCTGACTTTC. It encodes CASTVRGRSGANVLTF.

The J gene is TRBJ1-1, the V gene TRBV7-8; 7 nucleotides align to TRBD1. CDR3 size: 15 residues. V lost 3 bases and J lost 0; bases outside the gene matches: 4. Germline loops: CDR1 SGHVS, CDR2 FQNEAQ. CDR3 DNA: TGTGCCAGCAGCTTTACTCAGGGGGTGAACACTGAAGCTTTCTTT. This translates into CASSFTQGVNTEAFF. Combining the CDR3 with reference TRBV7-8 and TRBJ1-1 gives the whole variable domain GAGVSQSPRYKVAKRGQDVALRCDPISGHVSLFWYQQALGQGPEFLTYFQNEAQLDKSGLPSDRFFAERPEGSVSTLKIQRTQQEDSAVYLCASSFTQGVNTEAFFGQGTRLTVV.

The V call is TRBV5-1, the J call TRBJ2-7; 13 positions agree with TRBD2. V lost 1 base and J lost 7; bases outside the gene matches: 11. The CDR3 spans 17 residues. Germline values: CDR1 SGHRS, CDR2 YFSETQ. DNA of the CDR3: TGCGCCAGCAGCTTGCGGACACTAGCGGGAGGGCTTGGTGAGCAGTACTTC. Its translation is CASSLRTLAGGLGEQYF.

The chain carries TRBV19 and TRBJ1-1; D call uncertain. CDR3 length: 15 residues. The V gene lost 3 bases and the J gene lost 0 bases, with 11 bases spanning the gap. Germline CDR1 is LNHDA and CDR2 is SQIVND (reference sequence). CDR3 sequence (DNA): TGTGCCAGTAGTATCCTACTAACGGTGAACACTGAAGCTTTCTTT. Amino acid sequence: CASSILLTVNTEAFF.

This chain uses TRBV7-2 with TRBJ2-1, with D perhaps matching TRBD1 or TRBD2 (5 bases each). The germline V gene has CDR1 SGHTA and CDR2 FQGNSA. This CDR3 comprises 13 residues. Trimming stripped 1 base from V and 6 bases from J, with 7 bases between. CDR3: CASSLGGSNEQFF. CDR3 sequence (DNA): TGTGCCAGCAGCTTAGGGGGGTCCAATGAGCAGTTCTTC.

This chain links TRBV5-4 with TRBJ1-2; unclear D gene. The CDR3 sequence is 16 residues long. Trimming took 0 bases from V and 3 from J, leaving 15 bases between them. Looked up from germline, CDR1 is SGHNT and CDR2 is YYREEE (reference sequence). CDR3 in DNA: TGTGCCAGCAGCTTGGCCTCTTCGGGTCTGGACTATGGCTACACCTTC. It translates to CASSLASSGLDYGYTF.

The chain recombines TRBV7-9 with TRBJ2-7, with TRBD2 matching over 10 bases. The CDR3 totals 16 residues. The V and J ends lost 5 bases and 4 bases, in that order; junction bases with no gene match: 11. The germline CDR1 and CDR2 sequences are SEHNR and FQNEAQ (reference sequence). The CDR3: CASSNAQGLALYEQYF. Here the CDR3 DNA reads TGTGCCAGCAGCAACGCCCAGGGACTAGCGTTATACGAGCAGTACTTC.

The chain links TRBV6-6 to TRBJ1-2; D is uncertain. Deletions cut 2 bases from V and 1 base from J, with 11 bases between. Per the germline V gene, CDR1 is MNHNY and CDR2 is SVGAGI (reference sequence). This CDR3 comprises 15 residues. The CDR3 protein is CASSYVTVHNYGYTF. CDR3 nucleotides: TGTGCCAGCAGTTACGTTACAGTTCATAACTATGGCTACACCTTC.

The chain combines TRBV5-5 with TRBJ2-5, with D tentatively TRBD1 (6 bases). V shed 5 bases and J shed 5 bases, with 19 bases lying between them. The V gene's germline CDR1 is SGHKS and CDR2 YYEKEE (reference sequence). The CDR3 contains 15 residues. In DNA form, the CDR3 reads TGTGCCAGCAGGGAGTTTAGGGGGAAAATGGAGACCCAGTACTTC. Residues: CASREFRGKMETQYF.